These T cell receptor beta chains were read from a single sample in a study of Graves' ophthalmopathy and Graves' hyperthyroidism. TCRdb passed the multiplex PCR reads through MiXCR, listing each CDR3 protein once. Here the sample spans over 500,000 distinct CDR3 sequences, 22% being singletons. Sequenced: peripheral blood. The source is a woman aged 18-29 years with stable Graves' hyperthyroidism. Some clones in this sample may be carry-over from other donors' samples. The CDR3 runs from the conserved cysteine through the conserved F or W. D genes are given only for firm matches. Only some rows state a clone size, as once, few, many or a class for expanded clones.

v_call	j_call	d_call	cdr3_length	clone_size	cdr3_nt	cdr3_aa
TRBV2	TRBJ2-5	NA	13	NA	TGTGCCAGCAGTGAACTGGGTCTGGAGACCCAGTACTTC	CASSELGLETQYF
TRBV4-1	TRBJ1-2	NA	11	few	TGCGCCAGCAGCCAAGATCGTGGCTACACCTTC	CASSQDRGYTF
TRBV5-4	TRBJ2-5	TRBD1	15	many	TGTGCCAGCAGCTCCTCGGGACAGGGACGCGAGACCCAGTACTTC	CASSSSGQGRETQYF
TRBV28	TRBJ1-2	TRBD1	14	NA	TGTGCCAGCAGTTTCTCGACAGGGGGAAATGGCTACACCTTC	CASSFSTGGNGYTF
TRBV7-6	TRBJ2-5	TRBD2	16	many	TGTGCCAGCAGCCCCAGAAGAGCGGGAGGGCAAGAGACCCAGTACTTC	CASSPRRAGGQETQYF
TRBV12-3/TRBV12-4	TRBJ1-5	NA	13	many	TGTGCCAGCACCGGACAGTTCCATCAGCCCCAGCATTTT	CASTGQFHQPQHF
TRBV15	TRBJ1-1	NA	13	NA	TGTGCCACCAGCAGAGCCCTTGGGGTAGAAGCTTTCTTT	CATSRALGVEAFF
TRBV20-1	TRBJ2-7	NA	11	many	TGCAGTACCAGAGGGGACTACGAGCAGTACTTC	CSTRGDYEQYF
TRBV2	TRBJ2-4	NA	17	NA	TGTGCCAGCAGTGAAACGGGGCTCTTCATAGCCAAAAACATTAAGTACTTC	CASSETGLFIAKNIKYF
TRBV30	TRBJ1-1	NA	13	many	TGTGCCTGGAGAGGGGTAGGGAACACTGAAGCTTTCTTT	CAWRGVGNTEAFF
TRBV6-2/TRBV6-3	TRBJ1-2	NA	14	NA	TGTGCCAGCAGTTACCCCCTTAGTTCGTATGGCTACACCTTC	CASSYPLSSYGYTF
TRBV28	TRBJ2-7	TRBD1	14	many	TGTGCCAGCAGTTTCGGGACAGGGATCCACGAGCAGTACTTC	CASSFGTGIHEQYF
TRBV9	TRBJ1-2	NA	14	many	TGTGCCAGCAGCTCAACAGACGGTACTATGGGCTACACCTTC	CASSSTDGTMGYTF
TRBV6-5	TRBJ2-7	TRBD1	15	many	TGTGCCAGCAGTTACACGGGACAGGGGACTTACGAGCAGTACTTC	CASSYTGQGTYEQYF
TRBV11-2	TRBJ2-5	NA	14	many	TGTGCCAGCAGCTTAGGACCGTACCAAGAGACCCAGTACTTC	CASSLGPYQETQYF
TRBV12-3/TRBV12-4	TRBJ1-1	TRBD1	15	NA	TGTGCCAGCAGTGTGGGGCAGGGGGTGAACACTGAAGCTTTCTTT	CASSVGQGVNTEAFF